This T cell receptor (beta chain) was captured in a study of beta chain features in type 1 diabetes. Study-wide context: There was similarity between patients and healthy donors in age, gender and cell yields.

Of note for this clone: Its antigen remains unknown.

General observations from the study: TCRB CDR3s were moderately but significantly shorter in Type 1 diabetes patients in all four CD4+ subsets.

Donors underwent one heparinised blood draw, about 110 mL on average. The authors reverse transcribed all of the isolated RNA, so sequencing captured expressed TCRB transcripts. The method was immunoSEQ multiplex PCR; TCRdb's version includes in-frame clones alone and lacks a portion of them. Among about 47,000 clones listed, approximately 40% were seen once. The CDR3 is 14 residues long. Germline assignment: CDR1 LNHNV and CDR2 YYDKDF (reference sequence). With 5 bases removed from V and 1 base from J, the gap between germline ends came to 12 bases. Sample: stem cell memory CD4+ T cells from blood. The sequence came from a man aged 25 to 40 with type 1 diabetes. The chain recombines TRBV15 with TRBJ2-7, with D possibly TRBD2 on 6 matching bases. The CDR3: CATSSSTSSYEQYF. The DNA of the CDR3 is TGTGCCACCAGCTCTTCGACTAGTTCCTACGAGCAGTACTTC.